Listed here is a single T cell receptor (beta chain). Its antigen is as yet unknown. This record belongs to a study of cytotoxic CD8 clonotypes in ibrutinib-treated CLL. Background on the study: Outcomes included approximately 25 partial and 2 complete responses; after median 68 months, approximately 15 stayed remitted and 12 progressed. Response specimens were obtained following a median treatment duration of about twelve months, with a range of 6 to 36. Samples yielded averages of around 280,000 productive templates and around 99,000 productive rearrangements.

Data came from immunoSEQ multiplex PCR; TCRdb stores just in-frame clones and leaves some out. This table has around 310,000 clones, about 77% appearing once. The CDR3 extends over 14 amino acids. J was trimmed by 0 bases and V by 6 bases; bases with no gene match: 2. CDR1 is SGHTA and CDR2 is FQGNSA in the germline V gene. Overall study results and limits: Clonality increased at ibrutinib response, then returned toward baseline at progression.

The TCR originated in a human donor with chronic lymphocytic leukemia. Sequences were derived from PBMCs, sampled before ibrutinib treatment. The chain uses TRBV7-2 and TRBJ2-1, with 7 bases identical to TRBD2. CDR3 protein: CASRGGPSYNEQFF. The DNA for the CDR3 is TGTGCCAGCAGGGGAGGGCCCTCCTACAATGAGCAGTTCTTC.